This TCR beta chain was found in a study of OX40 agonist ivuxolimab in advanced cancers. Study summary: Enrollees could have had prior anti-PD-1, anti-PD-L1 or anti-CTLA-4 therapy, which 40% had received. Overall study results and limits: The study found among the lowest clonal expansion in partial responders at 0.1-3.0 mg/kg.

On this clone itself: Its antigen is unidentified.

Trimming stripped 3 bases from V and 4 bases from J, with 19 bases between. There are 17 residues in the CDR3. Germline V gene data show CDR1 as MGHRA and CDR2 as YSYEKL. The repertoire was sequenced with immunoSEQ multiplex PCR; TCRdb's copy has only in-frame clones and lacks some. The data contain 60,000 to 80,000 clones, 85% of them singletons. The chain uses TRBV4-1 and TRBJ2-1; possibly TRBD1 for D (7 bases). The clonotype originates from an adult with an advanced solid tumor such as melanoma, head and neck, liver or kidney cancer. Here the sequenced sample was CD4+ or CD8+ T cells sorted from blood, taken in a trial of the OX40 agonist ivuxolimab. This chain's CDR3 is CASSQRDSREIYNEQFF. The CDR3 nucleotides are TGCGCCAGCAGCCAGAGGGACAGCCGGGAGATATACAATGAGCAGTTCTTC.